The source of this T cell receptor (beta chain) is a study of regulatory T cells in long-lasting Graves disease. The study, taken as a whole, reports: Favoring TRBV28, TRBJ1-2 and TRBJ2-5 was a feature seen in persistent disease. Accuracy could have been hurt by small sample size.

The CDR3 consists of 15 residues. Specified time point: persistent/refractory GD, antithyroid drugs over 5 years with positive TRAb. Extracted RNA from PBMCs served as the source of the TCR library. Blood from the periphery, approximately 8.5 milliliters in all, was drawn into EDTA tubes. Arm-PCR of CDR3 regions and iRepertoire HTBI primers were the basis on which TCR beta libraries were built. In the source study's methods: Analysis of the samples identified 50 to 65 TRBV and 14 TRBJ segments. Using its own MiXCR run on the multiplex PCR reads, TCRdb lists one record per CDR3 protein. TCRdb, not the original authors, processed these V and J calls. The table has a few hundred thousand distinct CDR3 sequences, about 20% seen once; the top ten hold 10% to 15%. Comments on this clonotype: The antigen is not known. A read error is possible here, since a much larger clone lies one base away.

This sequence joins TRBV12-3 or TRBV12-4 and TRBJ2-2; D could derive from TRBD1 or TRBD2 (7 bases each). The input for sequencing was peripheral blood mononuclear cells (PBMCs), taken when the disease was refractory, from a patient treated with antithyroid drugs. This clonotype was sampled from a female donor with Graves disease. The CDR3 loop is CASSFQGGNTGELLF. CDR3 DNA: TGTGCCAGCAGTTTCCAGGGGGGGAACACCGGGGAGCTGCTTTTT.